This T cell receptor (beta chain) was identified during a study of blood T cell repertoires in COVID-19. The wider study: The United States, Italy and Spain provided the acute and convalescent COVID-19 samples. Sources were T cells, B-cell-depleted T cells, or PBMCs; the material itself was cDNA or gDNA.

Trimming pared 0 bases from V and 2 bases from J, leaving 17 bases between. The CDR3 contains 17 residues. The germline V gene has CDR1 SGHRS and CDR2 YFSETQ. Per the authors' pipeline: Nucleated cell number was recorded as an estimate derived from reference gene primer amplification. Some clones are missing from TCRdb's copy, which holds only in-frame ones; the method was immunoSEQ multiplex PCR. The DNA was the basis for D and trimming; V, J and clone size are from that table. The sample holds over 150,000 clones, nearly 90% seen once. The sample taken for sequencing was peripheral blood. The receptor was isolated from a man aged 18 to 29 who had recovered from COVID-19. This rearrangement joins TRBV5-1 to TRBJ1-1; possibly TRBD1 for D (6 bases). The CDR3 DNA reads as TGCGCCAGCAGCTTGGCATATAACAGGGCAACCAACACTGAAGCTTTCTTT. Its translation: CASSLAYNRATNTEAFF.